Shown below are 20 T cell receptor beta chains from a single sample sequenced in a study of T cells in women clearing cervical HPV infection. The table came from immunoSEQ multiplex PCR; TCRdb's copy has only in-frame clones and leaves some out. Its table lists roughly 20,000 clones. The sequencing sample was made of blood buffy coat. The receptors stem from a woman between 18 and 69 years old with a cervical HPV16 infection that either progressed to CIN3+ or cleared (not recorded which).

Comment on this clone: From the germline J gene comes the end of the CDR3, since the read stops 3 residues before it. The V call is TRBV5-1, the J call TRBJ2-7, with 10 positions matching TRBD2. Unmatched junction bases numbered 7, after V lost 5 bases and J lost 2 bases. There are 15 residues in the CDR3. CDR1 and CDR2 from the germline V gene are SGHRS and YFSETQ. CDR3 protein: CASRAGTSVAYEQYF. CDR3 DNA, as far as it was read: TGCGCCAGCAGGGCCGGGACTAGCGTCGCCTACGAG.

Note on this clone: The read ends 3 residues early relative to the CDR3; the germline J gene fills the gap. The chain joins TRBV5-4 to TRBJ2-1; D may be TRBD2 (6 bases). Germline V gene lookup returns CDR1 SGHNT and CDR2 YYREEE (reference sequence). CDR3 length: 16 residues. V lost 2 bases, J lost 1 base, and 13 bases lay in between. Partial CDR3 DNA: TGTGCCAGCAGCTTATGGCGCGGGGAATCCTACAATGAG. This codes for CASSLWRGESYNE. The whole CDR3 reads CASSLWRGESYNEQFF.

In the case of this clone: The CDR3 is cut off 3 residues early in the read; its end comes from the germline J gene. This chain uses TRBV6-1 with TRBJ1-2, with D possibly TRBD1 on 5 matching bases. CDR1 is MNHNS and CDR2 is SASEGT in the germline V gene. Trimming removed 0 bases from V and 6 bases from J, with 11 bases in between. The CDR3 extends over 14 amino acids. CDR3: CASSEAYRRNGYTF. The CDR3 bases that were read are TGTGCCAGCAGTGAAGCGTACAGGCGGAATGGC.

A note on this clone: The read terminates 3 residues before the CDR3 end, so the remaining end is supplied by the germline J gene. The gene calls are TRBV10-2 and TRBJ1-5; 11 bases fit TRBD1. The CDR3 totals 14 residues. With 5 bases clipped from V and 5 bases from J, the junction kept 2 bases outside the gene matches. Germline CDR1 is WSHSY and CDR2 is SAAADI. CDR3 DNA, as far as it was read: TGCGCCAGCAGTCGGACAGGGGGCGATCAGCCC. Amino acid sequence: CASSRTGGDQP. The entire CDR3 is CASSRTGGDQPQHF.

With regard to this clone: The CDR3 end is not reached by the read, which stops 3 residues before it; the germline J gene fills it in. The V gene is TRBV9, the J gene TRBJ2-3; D not resolved. The CDR3 totals 12 residues. V dropped 0 bases and J dropped 4 bases, with 3 bases sitting between them. Germline lookup yields CDR1 SGDLS and CDR2 YYNGEE. CDR3 residues: CASSVAADTQYF. The sequenced CDR3 bases are TGTGCCAGCAGCGTAGCAGCAGATACG.

Points on this clone: The read is 3 residues too short to cover the CDR3 end, so that end is filled in from the germline J gene. The chain employs TRBV30 and TRBJ1-1; TRBD1 is a possible D gene (5 bases). V lost 4 bases and J 1 base, leaving 10 bases between the germline ends. Germline V lookup: CDR1 GTSNPN, CDR2 SVGIG (reference sequence). The CDR3 has 13 residues. The CDR3 DNA, read in part, is TGTGCCTGGACACCGACAGCGAACACTGAA. This codes for CAWTPTANTE. The entire CDR3 reads CAWTPTANTEAFF.

About this clone itself: Sequencing ends 3 residues short of the CDR3 end; the germline J gene provides the rest. The chain employs TRBV10-3 and TRBJ1-5, with D perhaps matching TRBD1 (6 bases). CDR1 and CDR2 from the germline V gene are ENHRY and SYGVKD. V gave up 6 bases and J gave up 4 bases, with 10 bases separating them. The CDR3 runs 13 residues. CDR3 DNA (partial): TGTGCCATCAGCGGGGACAATAATCAGCCC. Amino acids: CAISGDNNQP. The entire CDR3 protein reads CAISGDNNQPQHF.

Turning to this clone: The read terminates 3 residues before the CDR3 end, so the remaining end is supplied by the germline J gene. The genes are TRBV20-1 and TRBJ2-1; D not resolved. V lost 3 bases, J lost 9 bases, and 9 bases lay in between. This CDR3 comprises 11 residues. Germline V gene sequence: CDR1 DFQATT, CDR2 SNEGSKA (reference sequence). The part of the CDR3 DNA that was read is TGCAGTGCTAGCCCATTGCGTGAG. Its translation: CSASPLRE. The CDR3 as a whole reads CSASPLREQFF.

On this clone itself: One end of the junction is discordant with germline, which a read error may explain. The CDR3 goes on 3 residues after the read ends, and that part is filled in from the germline J gene. The chain carries TRBV4-2 and TRBJ1-4, with a possible D match to TRBD1 (5 bases). The V gene's germline CDR1 is LGHNA and CDR2 YNFKEQ. CDR3 length: 14 amino acids. The covered CDR3 bases are TGCGCCAGCAGCTACGGGGGGTCGGATGAAAAA. Translating gives CASSYGGSDEK. The complete CDR3 reads CASSYGGSDEKLFF.

Frequency places this clone as medium-sized. The CDR3 is CASSYSGGDTGELFF. The part of the CDR3 DNA that was read is TGTGCCAGCAGTTATAGCGGGGGTGACACCGGGGAG. The rearrangement uses TRBV12-3 or TRBV12-4 and TRBJ2-2; the match to TRBD2 covers 9 bases. The read falls 3 residues short of the CDR3 end, and the missing part is taken from the germline J gene. This CDR3 region has 15 residues. V trimming: 4 bases; J trimming: 3 bases; junction bases outside the gene matches: 3.

Of note for this clone: The observed sequence ends 3 residues before the CDR3 terminus, with the missing tail filled in from the germline J gene. The V call is TRBV19, the J call TRBJ1-2, with TRBD1 identical over 8 bases. Germline CDR1 and CDR2: LNHDA and SQIVND (reference sequence). This CDR3 comprises 13 residues. V shed 6 bases, J shed 6 bases, and the junction held 6 bases outside the gene matches. Incomplete CDR3 DNA: TGTGCCAGTAGGCAGGGGGCAATAAATGGC. This codes for CASRQGAING. The complete CDR3 sequence is CASRQGAINGYTF.

Of note for this clone: The read halts 3 residues ahead of the CDR3 end, with the missing end drawn from the germline J gene. This sequence joins TRBV10-2 and TRBJ1-1, with 8 bases matching TRBD1. Germline CDR1 WSHSY, CDR2 SAAADI. The CDR3 has 13 amino acids. The trim removed 8 bases at V and 0 bases at J, leaving 2 bases unmatched. The CDR3 sequence: CASRQGLNTEAFF. The sequenced CDR3 bases are TGCGCCAGCCGACAGGGGTTGAACACTGAA.

About this clone itself: The read ends 3 residues early relative to the CDR3; the germline J gene fills the gap. J is TRBJ2-2 and V is TRBV9; D gene unclear. V dropped 4 bases and J dropped 8 bases, with 6 bases sitting between them. Germline lookup yields CDR1 SGDLS and CDR2 YYNGEE. This CDR3 region has 11 residues. CDR3 residues: CASSQSGELFF. CDR3 DNA (partial): TGTGCCAGCAGCCAGTCTGGGGAG.

On this clone: The sequence runs out 3 residues before the end of the CDR3; the remainder is reconstructed from the germline J gene. The chain uses TRBV19 and TRBJ2-3; D may be TRBD1 or TRBD2 (5 bases each). CDR3 length: 14 amino acids. V shed 8 bases and J shed 3 bases, with 15 bases lying between them. Looked up from germline, CDR1 is LNHDA and CDR2 is SQIVND (reference sequence). The chain's CDR3 is CASRVAGRTDTQYF. The part of the CDR3 DNA that was read is TGTGCCAGTCGAGTTGCAGGGAGAACAGATACG.

A word on this clone: Coverage ceases 3 residues before the CDR3 finishes, and the germline J gene fills in the end. The gene calls are TRBV20-1 and TRBJ1-2, with 10 positions matching TRBD1. The germline CDR1 and CDR2 sequences are DFQATT and SNEGSKA (reference sequence). The CDR3 extends over 14 amino acids. J was trimmed by 6 bases and V by 6 bases; bases with no gene match: 10. CDR3 DNA, as far as it was read: TGCAGTGCCGTGAGGAGACAGGGGGCTGATGGC. Residues: CSAVRRQGADG. The full-length CDR3 reads as CSAVRRQGADGYTF.

With respect to this clone: The read comes to an end 3 residues before the CDR3 does, leaving the germline J gene to fill in the end. This chain links TRBV28 with TRBJ2-2; 7 bases are a match to TRBD2. Losses at the gene ends were 10 bases for V and 5 bases for J; bases not matched to a gene: 10. This CDR3 is built from 14 residues. CDR1 MDHEN and CDR2 SYDVKM come from the germline V gene. The CDR3 protein is CAITPGGGTGELFF. Partial CDR3 DNA: TGTGCCATTACACCGGGGGGAGGGACCGGGGAG.

A word on this clone: The read comes to an end 3 residues before the CDR3 does, leaving the germline J gene to fill in the end. J is TRBJ1-1 and V is TRBV12-3 or TRBV12-4, with 8 bases aligning to TRBD1. Trimming removed 3 bases from V and 0 bases from J; junction bases left unmatched: 3. This CDR3 spans 15 amino acids. The CDR3 DNA, read in part, is TGTGCCAGCAGTTTCCGGACAGGGATGAACACTGAA. Amino acid sequence: CASSFRTGMNTE. The full CDR3 sequence reads CASSFRTGMNTEAFF.

This clone is called medium-sized based on its frequency. The read terminates 3 residues before the CDR3 end, so the remaining end is supplied by the germline J gene. This chain connects TRBV10-3 to TRBJ2-7; weak D call: TRBD1 (5 bases). CDR1 is ENHRY, CDR2 SYGVKD, per germline. V was pared by 8 bases and J by 3 bases, with 20 bases between. This CDR3 has 15 amino acids. The DNA read from the CDR3 is TGTGCCATCTCGGTGGGCGCGCCGGACATCTACGAG. Amino acids: CAISVGAPDIYE. The CDR3 in its entirety is CAISVGAPDIYEQYF.

Concerning this clone: The read ends 3 residues shy of where the CDR3 ends; the end is completed using the germline J gene. The rearrangement joins TRBV14 to TRBJ1-2; 7 positions agree with TRBD1. The CDR3 is 14 residues long. Germline V gene data show CDR1 as SGHDN and CDR2 as FVKESK. CDR3 DNA (partial): TGTGCCAGCAGCCAAGGAGAGGGGGCCGGCGGC. Translating gives CASSQGEGAGG. In full, the CDR3 reads CASSQGEGAGGYTF.

Comment on this clone: The read is 3 residues too short to cover the CDR3 end, so that end is filled in from the germline J gene. The gene calls are TRBV20-1 and TRBJ1-3; 9 bases line up with TRBD1. CDR1 and CDR2 from the germline V gene are DFQATT and SNEGSKA (reference sequence). J was trimmed by 2 bases and V by 6 bases; bases with no gene match: 8. The CDR3 length is 15 residues. The CDR3 DNA, read in part, is TGCAGTGCCGGGGACAGGGTCGTCACTGGAAACACC. Residues: CSAGDRVVTGNT. The CDR3, in full, reads CSAGDRVVTGNTIYF.